Following are 12 T cell receptor beta chains from one sample sequenced in a study of blood T cell repertoires in COVID-19. Profiling relied on immunoSEQ multiplex PCR, and the TCRdb table lists in-frame clones only, not all of them. The table lists tens of thousands of clones, 65% to 90% of them singletons, with around 20% in the top ten. The material sequenced was peripheral blood. The receptor set was obtained from a woman aged 80 or older with acute or convalescent COVID-19.

This clone was observed a handful of times. The rearrangement joins TRBV24-1 to TRBJ2-2, with 10 bases that match TRBD1. V was pared by 2 bases and J by 4 bases, with 3 bases of the junction left unmatched. The CDR3 sequence is 16 residues long. Germline CDR1 reads KGHDR; CDR2 reads SFDVKD. The CDR3 loop is CATSDSGQGPTGELFF. CDR3 coding DNA: TGTGCCACCAGTGATTCGGGACAGGGGCCCACCGGGGAGCTGTTTTTT.

The CDR3 sequence is CASSQLTGQGYTF. DNA of the CDR3: TGTGCCAGCAGCCAATTGACAGGCCAGGGCTACACCTTC. This chain joins TRBV3-1 (or the pseudogene TRBV3-2) and TRBJ1-2; D is perhaps TRBD1 (6 bases). CDR3 length: 13 amino acids. Germline assignment: CDR1 LGHDT and CDR2 YNNKEL (reference sequence). Between the trimmed V and J ends, which lost 2 bases and 8 bases, there was a span of 12 bases.

This chain connects TRBV5-4 to TRBJ1-1, with 7 positions matching TRBD1. In germline, CDR1 is SGHNT, CDR2 YYREEE (reference sequence). V was clipped by 3 bases and J by 1 base; unmatched bases: 6. CDR3 length: 15 residues. The CDR3 region is CASSSKDRKNTEAFF. The CDR3 bases are TGTGCCAGCAGCTCGAAGGACAGGAAGAACACTGAAGCTTTCTTT.

The chain employs TRBV5-1 and TRBJ2-7; 8 bases line up with TRBD1. The CDR3 length is 13 residues. With 3 bases clipped from V and 2 bases from J, the junction kept 1 base outside the gene matches. The germline V gene encodes CDR1 SGHRS and CDR2 YFSETQ. The CDR3 sequence: CASSSQGAYEQYF. CDR3 DNA sequence: TGCGCCAGCAGCTCACAGGGGGCCTACGAGCAGTACTTC.

Turning to this clone: A read error may account for a junction end that differs from germline. V usage is TRBV7-7 and J usage is TRBJ1-3; TRBD1 agrees at 11 bases. Germline values: CDR1 SSHAT, CDR2 FNYEAQ (reference sequence). The CDR3 totals 15 residues. CDR3: CASSLDRGPGNTIYF. CDR3 in DNA: TGTGCTAGCAGCTTGGACAGGGGGCCTGGAAACACCATATATTTT.

The chain couples TRBV6-2 or TRBV6-3 to TRBJ2-1; D may be TRBD2 (7 bases). The V end lost 4 bases, the J end lost 7 bases, and 17 bases lay between the germline ends. The CDR3 runs to 15 residues. In germline, CDR1 is MNHEY, CDR2 SVGEGT. Here the CDR3 reads CASSFRRGGLNEQFF. As DNA, the CDR3 is TGTGCCAGCAGTTTTCGGAGGGGGGGATTAAATGAGCAGTTCTTC.

The chain carries TRBV5-1 and TRBJ2-3; 8 bases are shared with TRBD2. The CDR3 totals 16 residues. V lost 5 bases and J lost 4; bases outside the gene matches: 12. The germline CDR1 and CDR2 sequences are SGHRS and YFSETQ. The CDR3 DNA reads TGCGCCAGCAGTCATACCGGGACTAGTGGTTCAGATACGCAGTATTTT. This translates into CASSHTGTSGSDTQYF. Full variable domain (rest looked up from reference TRBV5-1 and TRBJ2-3): KAGVTQTPRYLIKTRGQQVTLSCSPISGHRSVSWYQQTPGQGLQFLFEYFSETQRNKGNFPGRFSGRQFSNSRSEMNVSTLELGDSALYLCASSHTGTSGSDTQYFGPGTRLTVL.

This sequence joins TRBV2 and TRBJ2-1, with D uncertain. The CDR3 has 13 amino acids. CDR1 and CDR2 from the germline V gene are SNHLY and FYNNEI. Trimming took off 6 bases at V and 8 bases at J, with 14 bases between the two ends. CDR3 in amino acids: CASRFDLGDEQFF. The CDR3 DNA reads as TGTGCCAGCAGATTCGACCTAGGAGATGAGCAGTTCTTC.

The chain recombines TRBV12-5 with TRBJ2-7, with TRBD2 matching 7 bases. From germline, CDR1 is LGHNT and CDR2 FRNRAP. V gave up 3 bases and J gave up 3 bases; unmatched junction bases: 5. The CDR3 totals 14 residues. The CDR3 protein is CASGFWDYHYEQYF. The CDR3 bases are TGTGCTAGTGGTTTCTGGGACTACCACTACGAGCAGTACTTC.

The chain carries TRBV5-4 and TRBJ1-2, with TRBD1 identical over 8 bases. CDR3 size: 15 residues. Germline loops: CDR1 SGHNT, CDR2 YYREEE (reference sequence). J was trimmed by 4 bases and V by 4 bases; bases with no gene match: 9. The CDR3, as DNA: TGTGCCAGCAGCAGAAGACAGGGGTCCCTCTATGGCTACACCTTC. Translation: CASSRRQGSLYGYTF.

The rearrangement uses TRBV4-1 and TRBJ2-1; D is perhaps TRBD2 (5 bases). Trimming took 0 bases from V and 10 from J, leaving 7 bases between them. Per the germline V gene, CDR1 is MGHRA and CDR2 is YSYEKL. The CDR3 has 12 residues. CDR3 DNA sequence: TGCGCCAGCAGCCAAGACGGGGTCGAGCAGTTCTTC. It codes for CASSQDGVEQFF.

The CDR3 here is CASSMPTRDRDPDTQYF. The CDR3 DNA follows: TGTGCCAGCAGTATGCCGACGCGGGACAGGGACCCAGATACGCAGTATTTT. The V gene is TRBV27, the J gene TRBJ2-3, with TRBD1 matching over 9 bases. Germline-derived CDR1 and CDR2 are MNHEY and SMNVEV (reference sequence). Trimming cost V 5 bases and J 4 bases; bases outside gene matches: 13. The CDR3 runs to 17 residues.